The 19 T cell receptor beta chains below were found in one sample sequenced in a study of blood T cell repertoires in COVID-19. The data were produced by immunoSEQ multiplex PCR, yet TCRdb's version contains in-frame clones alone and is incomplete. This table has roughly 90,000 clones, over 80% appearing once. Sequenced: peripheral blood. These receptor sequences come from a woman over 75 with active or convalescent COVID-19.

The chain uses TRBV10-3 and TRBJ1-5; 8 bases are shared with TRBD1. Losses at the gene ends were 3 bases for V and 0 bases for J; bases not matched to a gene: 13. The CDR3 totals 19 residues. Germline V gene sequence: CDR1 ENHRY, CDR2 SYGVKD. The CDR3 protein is CAISEGQGDYLDSNQPQHF. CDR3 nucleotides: TGTGCCATCAGTGAAGGACAGGGTGATTATCTGGATAGCAATCAGCCCCAGCATTTT.

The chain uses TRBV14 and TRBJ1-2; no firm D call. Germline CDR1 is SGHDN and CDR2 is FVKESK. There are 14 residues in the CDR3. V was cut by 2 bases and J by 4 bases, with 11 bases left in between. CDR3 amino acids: CASSQPGIGYGYTF. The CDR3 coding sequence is TGTGCCAGCAGCCAACCGGGGATTGGCTATGGCTACACCTTC.

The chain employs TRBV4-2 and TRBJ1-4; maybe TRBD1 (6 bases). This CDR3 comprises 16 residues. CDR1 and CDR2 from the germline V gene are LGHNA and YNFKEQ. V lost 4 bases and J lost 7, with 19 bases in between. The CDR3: CASSLLPGQGFEKLFF. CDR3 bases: TGTGCCAGCAGCCTATTACCGGGACAAGGGTTTGAAAAACTGTTTTTT.

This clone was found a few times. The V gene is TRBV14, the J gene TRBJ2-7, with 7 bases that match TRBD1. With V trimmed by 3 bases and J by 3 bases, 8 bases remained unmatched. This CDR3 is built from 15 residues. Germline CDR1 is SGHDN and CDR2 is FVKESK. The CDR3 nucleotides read TGTGCCAGCAGCCATCCGACAGGGTCGGTCTACGAGCAGTACTTC. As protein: CASSHPTGSVYEQYF.

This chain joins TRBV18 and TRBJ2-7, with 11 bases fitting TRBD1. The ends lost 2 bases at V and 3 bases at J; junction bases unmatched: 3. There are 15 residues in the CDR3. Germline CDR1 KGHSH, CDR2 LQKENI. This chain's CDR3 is CASSPGTGGDYEQYF. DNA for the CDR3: TGTGCCAGCTCACCAGGGACAGGGGGAGACTACGAGCAGTACTTC.

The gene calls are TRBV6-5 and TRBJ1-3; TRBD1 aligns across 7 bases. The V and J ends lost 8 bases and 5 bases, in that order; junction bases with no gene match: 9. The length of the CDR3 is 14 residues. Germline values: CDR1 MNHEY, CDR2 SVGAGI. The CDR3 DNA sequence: TGTGCCAGCGGGAGACCGGGACAGAGAAACACCATATATTTT. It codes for CASGRPGQRNTIYF.

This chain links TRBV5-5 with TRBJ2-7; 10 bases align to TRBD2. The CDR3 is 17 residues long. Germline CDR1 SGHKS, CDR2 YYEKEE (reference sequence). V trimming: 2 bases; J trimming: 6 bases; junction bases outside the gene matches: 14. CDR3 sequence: CASSFVVDSSGSGEQYF. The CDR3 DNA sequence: TGTGCCAGCAGCTTCGTGGTTGATTCTAGCGGGAGTGGCGAGCAGTACTTC.

The DNA for the CDR3 is TGTGCCAGCAGTGAGCCTCGGGACACCTCCTACAATGAGCAGTTCTTC. Translated, it gives CASSEPRDTSYNEQFF. The rearrangement uses TRBV2 and TRBJ2-1, with D tentatively TRBD1 (6 bases). The CDR3 consists of 16 residues. V lost 3 bases and J lost 0, with 12 bases in between. Germline assignment: CDR1 SNHLY and CDR2 FYNNEI.

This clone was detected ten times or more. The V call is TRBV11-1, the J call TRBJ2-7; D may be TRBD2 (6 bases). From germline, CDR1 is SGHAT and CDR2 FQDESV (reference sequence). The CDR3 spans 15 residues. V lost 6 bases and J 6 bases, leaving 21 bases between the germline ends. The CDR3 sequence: CASSYRRLDPREQYF. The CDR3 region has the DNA TGTGCCAGCAGTTACCGCCGACTAGATCCTCGCGAGCAGTACTTC.

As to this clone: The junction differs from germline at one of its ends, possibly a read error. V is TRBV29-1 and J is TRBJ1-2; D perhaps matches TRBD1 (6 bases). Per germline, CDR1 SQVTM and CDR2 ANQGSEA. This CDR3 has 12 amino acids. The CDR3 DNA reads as TGCAGCGCTTTGAGTTGGGGGGGCCCCTGCCATTTC. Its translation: CSALSWGGPCHF.

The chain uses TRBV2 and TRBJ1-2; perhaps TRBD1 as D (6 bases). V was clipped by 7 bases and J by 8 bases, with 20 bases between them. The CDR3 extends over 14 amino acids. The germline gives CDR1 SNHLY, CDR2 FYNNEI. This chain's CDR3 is CASTRSGGRAGYTF. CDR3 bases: TGTGCCAGCACTCGAAGTGGGGGCAGGGCGGGCTACACCTTC.

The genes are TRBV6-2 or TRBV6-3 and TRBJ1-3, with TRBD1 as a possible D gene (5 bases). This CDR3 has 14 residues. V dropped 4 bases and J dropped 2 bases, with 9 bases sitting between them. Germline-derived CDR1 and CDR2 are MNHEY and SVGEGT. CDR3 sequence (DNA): TGTGCCAGCAGTTTGGCGACAGCTGGAAACACCATATATTTT. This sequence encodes CASSLATAGNTIYF.

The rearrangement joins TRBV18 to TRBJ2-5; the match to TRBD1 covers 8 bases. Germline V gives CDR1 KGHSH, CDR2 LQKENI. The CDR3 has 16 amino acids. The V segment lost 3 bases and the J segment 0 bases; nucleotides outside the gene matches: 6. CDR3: CASSPSWDRNQETQYF. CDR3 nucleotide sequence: TGTGCCAGCTCACCTTCCTGGGACAGGAACCAAGAGACCCAGTACTTC. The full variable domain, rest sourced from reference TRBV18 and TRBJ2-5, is NAGVMQNPRHLVRRRGQEARLRCSPMKGHSHVYWYRQLPEEGLKFMVYLQKENIIDESGMPKERFSAEFPKEGPSILRIQQVVRGDSAAYFCASSPSWDRNQETQYFGPGTRLLVL.

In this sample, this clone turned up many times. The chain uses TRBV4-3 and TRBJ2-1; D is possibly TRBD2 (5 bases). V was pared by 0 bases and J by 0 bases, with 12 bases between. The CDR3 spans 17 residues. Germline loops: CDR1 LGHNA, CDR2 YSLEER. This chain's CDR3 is CASSQEVGLRSYNEQFF. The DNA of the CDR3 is TGCGCCAGCAGCCAAGAGGTTGGACTCCGCTCCTACAATGAGCAGTTCTTC.

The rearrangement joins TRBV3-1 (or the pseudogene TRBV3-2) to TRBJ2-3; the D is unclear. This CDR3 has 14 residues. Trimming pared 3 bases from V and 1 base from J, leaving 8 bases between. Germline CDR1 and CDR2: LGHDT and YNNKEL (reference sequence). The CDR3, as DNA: TGTGCCAGCAGCCACAGTCTTTGCACAGATACGCAGTATTTT. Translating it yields CASSHSLCTDTQYF.

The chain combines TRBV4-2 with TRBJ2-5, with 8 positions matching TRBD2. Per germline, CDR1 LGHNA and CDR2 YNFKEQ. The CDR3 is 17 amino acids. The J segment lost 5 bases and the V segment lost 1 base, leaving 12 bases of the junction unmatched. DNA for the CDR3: TGTGCCAGCAGCCAAGGGAGGGGTAGCGGGGCATGGGAGACCCAGTACTTC. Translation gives CASSQGRGSGAWETQYF.

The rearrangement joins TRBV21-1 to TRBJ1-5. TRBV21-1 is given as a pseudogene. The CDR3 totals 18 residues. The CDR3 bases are TGTGCCAGCAGCAACGGGGAAGGGCTTAAGGCGCGGAAGAGGCCCCAGCATTTT. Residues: CASSNGEGLKARKRPQHF.

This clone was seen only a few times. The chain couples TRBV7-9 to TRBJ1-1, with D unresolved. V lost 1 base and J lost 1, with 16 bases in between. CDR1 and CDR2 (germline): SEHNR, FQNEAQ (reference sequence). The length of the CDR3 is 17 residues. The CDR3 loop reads CASSLGTAGTGNTEAFF. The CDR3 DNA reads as TGTGCCAGCAGCTTAGGCACAGCTGGAACCGGGAACACTGAAGCTTTCTTT.

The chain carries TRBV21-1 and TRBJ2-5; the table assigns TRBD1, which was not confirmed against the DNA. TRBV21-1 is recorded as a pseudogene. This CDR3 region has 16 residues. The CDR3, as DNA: TGTGCCAGCTGCCCAAAAGGGGGCATCAGCGAGGAGACCCAGTACTTC. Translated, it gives CASCPKGGISEETQYF.